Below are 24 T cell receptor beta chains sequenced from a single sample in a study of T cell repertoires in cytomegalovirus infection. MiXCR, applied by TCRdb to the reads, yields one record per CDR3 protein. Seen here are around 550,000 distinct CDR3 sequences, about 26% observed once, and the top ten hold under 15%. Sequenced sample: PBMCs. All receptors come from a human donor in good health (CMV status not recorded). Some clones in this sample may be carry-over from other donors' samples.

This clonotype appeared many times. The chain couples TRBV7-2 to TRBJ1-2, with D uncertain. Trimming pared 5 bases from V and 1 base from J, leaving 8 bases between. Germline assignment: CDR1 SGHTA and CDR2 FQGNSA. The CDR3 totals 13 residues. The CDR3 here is CASSHKRNYGYTF. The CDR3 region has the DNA TGTGCCAGCAGCCACAAGCGTAACTATGGCTACACCTTC. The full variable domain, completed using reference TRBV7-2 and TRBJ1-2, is GAGVSQSPSNKVTEKGKDVELRCDPISGHTALYWYRQSLGQGLEFLIYFQGNSAPDKSGLPSDRFSAERTGGSVSTLTIQRTQQEDSAVYLCASSHKRNYGYTFGSGTRLTVV.

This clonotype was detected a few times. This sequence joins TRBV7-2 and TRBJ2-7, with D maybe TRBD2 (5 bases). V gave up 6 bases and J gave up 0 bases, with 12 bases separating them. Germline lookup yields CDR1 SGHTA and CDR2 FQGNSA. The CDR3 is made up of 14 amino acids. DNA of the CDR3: TGTGCCAGCAGTAGCACCGGGAACTCCTACGAGCAGTACTTC. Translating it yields CASSSTGNSYEQYF.

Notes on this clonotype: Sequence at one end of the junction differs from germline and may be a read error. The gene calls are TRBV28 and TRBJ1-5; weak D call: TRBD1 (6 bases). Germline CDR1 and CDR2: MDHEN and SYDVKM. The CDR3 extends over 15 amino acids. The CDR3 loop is CAGSRIGGRFQPQHF. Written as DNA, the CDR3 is TGTGCCGGCAGTAGGATCGGGGGGCGATTCCAGCCCCAGCATTTT.

The CDR3 DNA is TGTGCCTGGAGTCCGGGATCAATGAACACTGAAGCTTTCTTT. Its translation is CAWSPGSMNTEAFF. V gene TRBV30 combines with J gene TRBJ1-1, with no clear D. Trimming left V 2 bases short and J 0 bases short, with 10 bases between. CDR1 and CDR2 from the germline V gene are GTSNPN and SVGIG (reference sequence). The CDR3 sequence is 14 residues long.

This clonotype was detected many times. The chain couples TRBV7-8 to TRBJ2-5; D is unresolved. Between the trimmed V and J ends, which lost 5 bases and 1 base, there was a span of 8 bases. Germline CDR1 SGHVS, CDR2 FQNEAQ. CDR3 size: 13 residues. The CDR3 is CASSPSPQETQYF. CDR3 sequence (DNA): TGTGCCAGCAGCCCATCGCCCCAAGAGACCCAGTACTTC.

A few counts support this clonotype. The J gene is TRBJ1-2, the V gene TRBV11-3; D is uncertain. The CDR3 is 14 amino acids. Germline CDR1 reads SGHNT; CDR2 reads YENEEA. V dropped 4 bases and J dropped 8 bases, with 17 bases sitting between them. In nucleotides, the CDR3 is TGTGCCAGCAGCTCCGTCGAATGGGATCGGGGCTACACCTTC. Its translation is CASSSVEWDRGYTF.

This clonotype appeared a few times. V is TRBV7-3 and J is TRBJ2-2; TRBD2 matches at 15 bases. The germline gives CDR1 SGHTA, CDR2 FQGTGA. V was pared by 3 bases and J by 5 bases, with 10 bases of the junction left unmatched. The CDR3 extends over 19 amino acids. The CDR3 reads CASSFRGLAGGSRTGELFF. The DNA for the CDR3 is TGTGCCAGCAGCTTTCGCGGACTAGCGGGAGGGAGTCGAACCGGGGAGCTGTTTTTT.

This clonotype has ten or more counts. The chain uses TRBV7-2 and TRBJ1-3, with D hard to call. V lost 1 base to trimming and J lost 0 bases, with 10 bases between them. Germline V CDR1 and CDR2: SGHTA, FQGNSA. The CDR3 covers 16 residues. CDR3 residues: CASSLVWVPSGNTIYF. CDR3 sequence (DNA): TGTGCCAGCAGCTTAGTTTGGGTTCCCTCTGGAAACACCATATATTTT.

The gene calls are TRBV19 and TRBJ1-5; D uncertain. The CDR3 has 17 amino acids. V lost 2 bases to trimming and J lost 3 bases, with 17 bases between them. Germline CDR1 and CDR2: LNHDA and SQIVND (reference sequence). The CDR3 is CASSISLGRLNNQPQHF. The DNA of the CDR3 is TGTGCCAGTAGTATAAGTCTGGGCAGGCTTAACAATCAGCCCCAGCATTTT.

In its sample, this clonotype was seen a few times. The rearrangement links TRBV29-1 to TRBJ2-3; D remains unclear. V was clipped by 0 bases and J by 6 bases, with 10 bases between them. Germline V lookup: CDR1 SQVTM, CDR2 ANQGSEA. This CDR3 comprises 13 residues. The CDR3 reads CSVEEQLTDTQYF. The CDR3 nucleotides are TGCAGCGTTGAAGAGCAGCTGACGGATACGCAGTATTTT.

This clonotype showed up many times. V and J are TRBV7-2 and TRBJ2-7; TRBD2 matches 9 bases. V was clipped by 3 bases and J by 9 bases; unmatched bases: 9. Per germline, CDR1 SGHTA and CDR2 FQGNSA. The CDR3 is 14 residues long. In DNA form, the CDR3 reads TGTGCCAGCAGCTTGTCTAGCGGGACTTCGGGGCAGTACGTC. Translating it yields CASSLSSGTSGQYV.

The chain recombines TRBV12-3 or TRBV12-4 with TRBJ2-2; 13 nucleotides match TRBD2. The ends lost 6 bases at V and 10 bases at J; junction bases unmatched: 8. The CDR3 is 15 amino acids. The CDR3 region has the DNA TGTGCCAGCAGCAGGACTAGCGGGAGTATCGCGGAGCTGTTTTTT. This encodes CASSRTSGSIAELFF.

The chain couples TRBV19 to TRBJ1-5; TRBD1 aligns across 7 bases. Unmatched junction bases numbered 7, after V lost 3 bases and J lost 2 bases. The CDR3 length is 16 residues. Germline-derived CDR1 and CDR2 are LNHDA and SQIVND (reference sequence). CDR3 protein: CASSILRDSRNQPQHF. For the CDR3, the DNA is TGTGCCAGTAGTATCCTGCGGGACAGTCGCAATCAGCCCCAGCATTTT.

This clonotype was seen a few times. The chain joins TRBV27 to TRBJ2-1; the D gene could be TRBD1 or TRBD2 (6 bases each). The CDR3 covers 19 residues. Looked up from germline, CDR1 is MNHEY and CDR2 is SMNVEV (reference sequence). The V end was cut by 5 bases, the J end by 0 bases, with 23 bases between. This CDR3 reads CASSIGGQGSLSSYNEQFF. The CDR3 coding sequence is TGTGCCAGCAGTATAGGGGGGCAGGGGAGTCTGAGCTCCTACAATGAGCAGTTCTTC.

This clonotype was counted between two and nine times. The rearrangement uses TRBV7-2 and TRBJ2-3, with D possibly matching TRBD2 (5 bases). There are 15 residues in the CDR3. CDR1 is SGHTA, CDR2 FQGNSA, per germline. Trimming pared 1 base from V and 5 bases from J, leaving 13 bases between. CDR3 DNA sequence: TGTGCCAGCAGCTTAGGGCTAGCCATGGGAGATACGCAGTATTTT. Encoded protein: CASSLGLAMGDTQYF. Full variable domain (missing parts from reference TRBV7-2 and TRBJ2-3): GAGVSQSPSNKVTEKGKDVELRCDPISGHTALYWYRQSLGQGLEFLIYFQGNSAPDKSGLPSDRFSAERTGGSVSTLTIQRTQQEDSAVYLCASSLGLAMGDTQYFGPGTRLTVL.

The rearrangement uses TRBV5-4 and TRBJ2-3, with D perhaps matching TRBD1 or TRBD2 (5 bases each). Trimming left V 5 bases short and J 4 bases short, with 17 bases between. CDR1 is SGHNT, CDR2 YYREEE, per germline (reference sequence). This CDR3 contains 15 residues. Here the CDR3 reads CASSDEGFRADTQYF. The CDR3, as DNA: TGTGCCAGCAGTGATGAGGGGTTTCGCGCAGATACGCAGTATTTT. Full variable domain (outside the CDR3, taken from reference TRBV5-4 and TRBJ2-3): ETGVTQSPTHLIKTRGQQVTLRCSSQSGHNTVSWYQQALGQGPQFIFQYYREEENGRGNFPPRFSGLQFPNYSSELNVNALELDDSALYLCASSDEGFRADTQYFGPGTRLTVL.

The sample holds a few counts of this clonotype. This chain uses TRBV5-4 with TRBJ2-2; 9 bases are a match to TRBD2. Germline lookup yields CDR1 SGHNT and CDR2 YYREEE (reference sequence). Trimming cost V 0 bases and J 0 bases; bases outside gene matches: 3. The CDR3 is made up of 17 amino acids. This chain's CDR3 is CASSLEGGRANTGELFF. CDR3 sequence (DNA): TGTGCCAGCAGCTTGGAAGGCGGGAGGGCGAACACCGGGGAGCTGTTTTTT.

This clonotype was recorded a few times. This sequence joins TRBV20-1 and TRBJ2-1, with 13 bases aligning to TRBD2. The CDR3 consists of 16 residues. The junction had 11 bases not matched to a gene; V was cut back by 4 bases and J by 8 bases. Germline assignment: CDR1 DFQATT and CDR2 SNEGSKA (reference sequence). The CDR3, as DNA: TGCAGTGCTACCGGACTAGCGGGAGCTCTTGGGTATGAGCAGTTCTTC. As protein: CSATGLAGALGYEQFF.

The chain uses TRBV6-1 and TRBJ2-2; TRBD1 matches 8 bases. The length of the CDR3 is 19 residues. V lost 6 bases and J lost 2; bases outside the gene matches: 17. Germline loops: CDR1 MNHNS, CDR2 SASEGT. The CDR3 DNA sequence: TGTGCCAGCAGAGGCAGGGGGCTTAAACCCGGACTAAACACCGGGGAGCTGTTTTTT. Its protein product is CASRGRGLKPGLNTGELFF.

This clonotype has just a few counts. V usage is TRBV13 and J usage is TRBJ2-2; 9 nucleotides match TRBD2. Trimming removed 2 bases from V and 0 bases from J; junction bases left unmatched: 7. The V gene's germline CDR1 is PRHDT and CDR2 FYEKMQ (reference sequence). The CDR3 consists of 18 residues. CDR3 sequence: CASSLSIPSGTNTGELFF. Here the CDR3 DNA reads TGTGCCAGCAGCTTAAGTATTCCTAGCGGGACGAACACCGGGGAGCTGTTTTTT.

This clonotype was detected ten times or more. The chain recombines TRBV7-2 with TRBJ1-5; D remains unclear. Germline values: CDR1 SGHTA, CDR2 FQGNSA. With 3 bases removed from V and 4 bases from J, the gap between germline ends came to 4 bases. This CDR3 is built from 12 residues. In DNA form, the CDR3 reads TGTGCCAGCAGCTTTCTAAATCAGCCCCAGCATTTT. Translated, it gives CASSFLNQPQHF. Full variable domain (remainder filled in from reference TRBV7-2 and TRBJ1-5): GAGVSQSPSNKVTEKGKDVELRCDPISGHTALYWYRQSLGQGLEFLIYFQGNSAPDKSGLPSDRFSAERTGGSVSTLTIQRTQQEDSAVYLCASSFLNQPQHFGDGTRLSIL.

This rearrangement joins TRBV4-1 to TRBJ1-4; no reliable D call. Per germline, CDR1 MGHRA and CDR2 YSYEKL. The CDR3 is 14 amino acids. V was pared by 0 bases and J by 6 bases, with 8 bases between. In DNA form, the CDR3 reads TGCGCCAGCAGCCAAGAGTCTGTGTATGAAAAACTGTTTTTT. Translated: CASSQESVYEKLFF.

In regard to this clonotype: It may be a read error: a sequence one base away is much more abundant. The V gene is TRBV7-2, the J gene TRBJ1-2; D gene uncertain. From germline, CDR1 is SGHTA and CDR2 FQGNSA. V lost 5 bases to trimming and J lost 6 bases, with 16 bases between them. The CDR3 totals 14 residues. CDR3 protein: CASSINSPGHGYTF. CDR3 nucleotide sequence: TGTGCCAGCAGCATAAACTCCCCCGGACATGGCTACACCTTC.

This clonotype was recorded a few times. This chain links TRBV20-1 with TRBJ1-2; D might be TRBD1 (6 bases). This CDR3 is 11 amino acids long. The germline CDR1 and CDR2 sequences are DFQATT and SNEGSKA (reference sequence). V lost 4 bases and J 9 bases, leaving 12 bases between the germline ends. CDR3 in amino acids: CSATRQESYTF. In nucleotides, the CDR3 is TGCAGTGCTACTAGACAGGAGAGCTACACCTTC.